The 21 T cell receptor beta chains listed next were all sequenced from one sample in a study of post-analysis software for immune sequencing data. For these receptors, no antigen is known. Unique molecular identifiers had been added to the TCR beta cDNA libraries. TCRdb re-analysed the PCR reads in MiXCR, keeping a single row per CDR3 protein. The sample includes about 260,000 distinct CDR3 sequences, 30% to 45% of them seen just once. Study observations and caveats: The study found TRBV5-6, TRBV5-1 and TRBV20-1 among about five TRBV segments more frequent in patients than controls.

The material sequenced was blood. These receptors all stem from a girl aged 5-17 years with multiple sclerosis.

Here the CDR3 DNA reads TGTGCCAGCAGTTTGCGACAGGTGCATCAGCCCCAGCATTTT. As protein: CASSLRQVHQPQHF. The chain has TRBV28 and TRBJ1-5, with TRBD1 as a possible D gene (6 bases). Germline CDR1 and CDR2: MDHEN and SYDVKM. Trimming took 3 bases from V and 5 from J, leaving 11 bases between them. This CDR3 comprises 14 residues.

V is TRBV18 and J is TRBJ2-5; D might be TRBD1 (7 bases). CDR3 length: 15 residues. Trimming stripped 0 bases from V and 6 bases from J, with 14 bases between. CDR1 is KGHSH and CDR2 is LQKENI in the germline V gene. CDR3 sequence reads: CASSPPARGVQTQYF. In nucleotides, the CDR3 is TGTGCCAGCTCACCACCGGCCAGGGGGGTACAGACCCAGTACTTC.

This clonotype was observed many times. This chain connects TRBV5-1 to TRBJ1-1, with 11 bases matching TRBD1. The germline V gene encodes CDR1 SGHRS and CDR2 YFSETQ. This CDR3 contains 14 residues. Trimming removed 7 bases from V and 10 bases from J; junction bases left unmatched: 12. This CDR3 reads CASSGGGQGASAFF. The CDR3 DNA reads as TGCGCCAGCTCGGGGGGCGGACAGGGGGCATCAGCTTTCTTT. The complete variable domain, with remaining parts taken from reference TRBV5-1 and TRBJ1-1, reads KAGVTQTPRYLIKTRGQQVTLSCSPISGHRSVSWYQQTPGQGLQFLFEYFSETQRNKGNFPGRFSGRQFSNSRSEMNVSTLELGDSALYLCASSGGGQGASAFFGQGTRLTVV.

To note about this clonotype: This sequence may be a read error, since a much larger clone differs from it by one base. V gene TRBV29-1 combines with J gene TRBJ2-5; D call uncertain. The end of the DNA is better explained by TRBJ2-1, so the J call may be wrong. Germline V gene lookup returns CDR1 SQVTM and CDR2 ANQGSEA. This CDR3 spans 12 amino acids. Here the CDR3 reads CSVQITQETQFF. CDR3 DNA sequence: TGCAGCGTACAGATCACCCAAGAGACCCAGTTCTTC.

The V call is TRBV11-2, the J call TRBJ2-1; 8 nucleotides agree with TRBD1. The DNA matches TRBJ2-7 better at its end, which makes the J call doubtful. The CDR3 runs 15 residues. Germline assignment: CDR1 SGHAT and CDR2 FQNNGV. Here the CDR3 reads CASKRDRSSYNGQYF. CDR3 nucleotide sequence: TGTGCCAGCAAGAGGGACAGGAGCTCCTACAATGGGCAGTACTTC.

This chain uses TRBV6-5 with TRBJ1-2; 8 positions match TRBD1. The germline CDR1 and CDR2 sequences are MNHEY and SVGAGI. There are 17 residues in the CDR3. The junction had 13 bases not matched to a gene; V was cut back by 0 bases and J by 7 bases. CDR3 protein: CASSYSKSWQGASGYTF. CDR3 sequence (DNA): TGTGCCAGCAGTTACTCGAAGAGTTGGCAGGGGGCGAGTGGCTACACCTTC.

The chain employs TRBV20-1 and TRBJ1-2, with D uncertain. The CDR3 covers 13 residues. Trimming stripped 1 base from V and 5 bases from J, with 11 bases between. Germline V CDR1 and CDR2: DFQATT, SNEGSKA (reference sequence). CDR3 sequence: CSARGVSAYGYTF. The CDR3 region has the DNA TGCAGTGCTAGAGGCGTCTCTGCATATGGCTACACCTTC.

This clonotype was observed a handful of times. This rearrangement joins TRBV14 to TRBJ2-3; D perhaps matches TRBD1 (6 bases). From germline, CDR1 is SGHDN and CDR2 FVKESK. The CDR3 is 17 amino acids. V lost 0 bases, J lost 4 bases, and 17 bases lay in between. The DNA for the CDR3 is TGTGCCAGCAGCCAAGATCAGGGGATTTTTCAAGCAGATACGCAGTATTTT. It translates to CASSQDQGIFQADTQYF.

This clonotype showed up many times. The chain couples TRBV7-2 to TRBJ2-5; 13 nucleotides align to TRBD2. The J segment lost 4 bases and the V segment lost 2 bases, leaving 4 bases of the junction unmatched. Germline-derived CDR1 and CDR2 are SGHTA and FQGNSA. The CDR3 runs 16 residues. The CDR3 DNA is TGTGCCAGCAGCTTAACGGGACTAGCGGGAAGAGAGACCCAGTACTTC. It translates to CASSLTGLAGRETQYF.

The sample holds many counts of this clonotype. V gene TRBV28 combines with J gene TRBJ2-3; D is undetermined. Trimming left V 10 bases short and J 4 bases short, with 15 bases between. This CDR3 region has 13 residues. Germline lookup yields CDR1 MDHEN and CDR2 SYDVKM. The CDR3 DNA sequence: TGTGCCACCATAGCTAGGGATCCAGATACGCAGTATTTT. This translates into CATIARDPDTQYF.

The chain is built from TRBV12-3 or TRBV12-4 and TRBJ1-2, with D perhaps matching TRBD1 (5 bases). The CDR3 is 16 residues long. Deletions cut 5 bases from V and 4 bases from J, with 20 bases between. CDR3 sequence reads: CASSPSFRDGFYGYTF. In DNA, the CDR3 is TGTGCCAGCAGTCCCAGTTTCAGGGATGGATTCTATGGCTACACCTTC.

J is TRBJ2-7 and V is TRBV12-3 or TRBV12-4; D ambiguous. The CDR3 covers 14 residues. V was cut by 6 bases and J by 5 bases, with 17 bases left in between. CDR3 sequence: CASSPQGNGDEQYF. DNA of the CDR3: TGTGCCAGCAGCCCCCAAGGGAATGGCGACGAGCAGTACTTC.

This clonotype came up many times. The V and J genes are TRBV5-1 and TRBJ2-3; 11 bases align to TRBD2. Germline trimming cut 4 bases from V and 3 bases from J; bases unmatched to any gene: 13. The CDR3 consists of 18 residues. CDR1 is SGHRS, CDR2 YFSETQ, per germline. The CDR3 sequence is CASSPGGLLAGETDTQYF. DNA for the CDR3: TGCGCCAGCAGCCCCGGGGGCCTACTAGCGGGGGAAACAGATACGCAGTATTTT.

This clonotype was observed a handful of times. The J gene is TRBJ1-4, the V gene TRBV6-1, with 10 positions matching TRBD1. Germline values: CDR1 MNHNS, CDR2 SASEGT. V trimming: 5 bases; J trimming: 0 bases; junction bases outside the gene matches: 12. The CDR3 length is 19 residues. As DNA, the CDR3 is TGTGCCAGCAGTCCCGGGACAGGGGCGGTAATTGCAACTAATGAAAAACTGTTTTTT. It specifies CASSPGTGAVIATNEKLFF.

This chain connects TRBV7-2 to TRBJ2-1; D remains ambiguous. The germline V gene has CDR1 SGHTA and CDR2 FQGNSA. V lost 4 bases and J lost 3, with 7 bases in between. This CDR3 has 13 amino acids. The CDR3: CASSSTYYNEQFF. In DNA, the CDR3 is TGTGCCAGCAGCTCCACCTACTACAATGAGCAGTTCTTC.

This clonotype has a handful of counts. The CDR3 DNA is TGTGCCAGCAGCCATGGGAACACCATATATTTT. It is translated as CASSHGNTIYF. V usage is TRBV7-9 and J usage is TRBJ1-3; D is uncertain. Germline V gene lookup returns CDR1 SEHNR and CDR2 FQNEAQ (reference sequence). Trimming removed 5 bases at V and 7 bases at J, with 6 bases between. The length of the CDR3 is 11 residues.

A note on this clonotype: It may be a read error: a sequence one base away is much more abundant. This chain's CDR3 is CASSFIARTDTQYF. As DNA, the CDR3 is TGTGCCAGCAGTTTTATAGCGAGAACAGATACGCAGTATTTT. The chain carries TRBV12-3 or TRBV12-4 and TRBJ2-3; D is perhaps TRBD2 (5 bases). This CDR3 comprises 14 residues. Trimming removed 3 bases at V and 3 bases at J, with 10 bases between.

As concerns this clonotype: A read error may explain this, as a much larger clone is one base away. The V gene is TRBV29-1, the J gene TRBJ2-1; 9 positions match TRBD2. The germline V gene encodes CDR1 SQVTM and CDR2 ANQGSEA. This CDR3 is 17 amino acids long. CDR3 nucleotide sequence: TGCAGCGTTGAAGGGGCGGGAGGGCCCCGGACCTACGATGAGCAGTTCTTC. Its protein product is CSVEGAGGPRTYDEQFF.

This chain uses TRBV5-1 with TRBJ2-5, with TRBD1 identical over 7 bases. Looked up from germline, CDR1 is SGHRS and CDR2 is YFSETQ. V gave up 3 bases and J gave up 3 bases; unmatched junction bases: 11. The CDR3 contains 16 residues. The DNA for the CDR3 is TGCGCCAGCAGCTGGGCTACGGGCAGGGGGAAAGAGACCCAGTACTTC. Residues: CASSWATGRGKETQYF.

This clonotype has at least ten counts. CDR3 loop: CATRQGSYGYTF. The CDR3 DNA follows: TGTGCCACCCGACAGGGATCCTATGGCTACACCTTC. The rearrangement links TRBV27 to TRBJ1-2; 7 bases align to TRBD1. The V gene's germline CDR1 is MNHEY and CDR2 SMNVEV (reference sequence). After removal of 10 bases from V and 4 bases from J, the junction contained 6 bases not matched to a gene. This CDR3 contains 12 residues.

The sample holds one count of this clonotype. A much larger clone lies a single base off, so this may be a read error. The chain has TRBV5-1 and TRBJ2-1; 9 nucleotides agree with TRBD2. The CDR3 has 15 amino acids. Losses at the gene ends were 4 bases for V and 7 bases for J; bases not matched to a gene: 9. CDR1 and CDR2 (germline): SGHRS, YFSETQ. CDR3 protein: CASSVGGRGANEQFF. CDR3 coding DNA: TGCGCCAGCAGCGTTGGCGGGAGGGGGGCGAATGAGCAGTTCTTC.